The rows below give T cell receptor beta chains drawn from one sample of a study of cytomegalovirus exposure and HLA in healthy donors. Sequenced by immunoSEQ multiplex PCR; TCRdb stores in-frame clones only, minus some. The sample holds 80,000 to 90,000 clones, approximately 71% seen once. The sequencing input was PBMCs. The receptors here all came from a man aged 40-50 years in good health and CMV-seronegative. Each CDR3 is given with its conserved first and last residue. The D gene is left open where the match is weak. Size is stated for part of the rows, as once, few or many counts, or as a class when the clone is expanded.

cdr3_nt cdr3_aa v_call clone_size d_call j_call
TGTGCCAGCAGGGACGGACAGGCCAATCAGCCCCAGCATTTT CASRDGQANQPQHF TRBV6-1 - TRBD1 TRBJ1-5
TGTGCCAGCAGTTCCACAGGTGGCTACACCTTC CASSSTGGYTF TRBV14 - - TRBJ1-2
TGCGCCAGCAGCCAAGAAATGAGGGCTCAGCCCCAGCATTTT CASSQEMRAQPQHF TRBV4-1 - - TRBJ1-5
TGTGCCAGCAGCTTACTTGACAGGTACACAGATACGCAGTATTTT CASSLLDRYTDTQYF TRBV7-9 - - TRBJ2-3
TGTGCCAGTAGGAGACAGGGTGGAAACACCATATATTTT CASRRQGGNTIYF TRBV19 - TRBD1 TRBJ1-3
TGTGCCAGCAGCCCGAACCGACAGAGAAACACCATATATTTT CASSPNRQRNTIYF TRBV5-4 - - TRBJ1-3
TGTGCCAGCAGTTTACCCGGGACAGGACAGCGTGAAGCTTTCTTT CASSLPGTGQREAFF TRBV28 - TRBD1 TRBJ1-1
TGTGCCAGCAGCTTGGGTACAGTAACCACTGAAGCTTTCTTT CASSLGTVTTEAFF TRBV5-4 - - TRBJ1-1
TGTGCCAGCCGGGAACGCACGTCGGCCAAAAACATTCAGTACTTC CASRERTSAKNIQYF TRBV18 - - TRBJ2-4
TGTGCCAGCAGTGGCCGGGACTTATCCTACAATGAGCAGTTCTTC CASSGRDLSYNEQFF TRBV25-1 - - TRBJ2-1
TGTGCCAGCAGTTTGGACAGGGGGGCAACTAATGAAAAACTGTTTTTT CASSLDRGATNEKLFF TRBV28 - TRBD1 TRBJ1-4
TGTGCCAGCAGCCCCTCTACGGTTGGCTACACCTTC CASSPSTVGYTF TRBV28 - - TRBJ1-2
TGTGCCAGCAGTTCCGCAGGGGGATCCTACGAGCAGTACTTC CASSSAGGSYEQYF TRBV27 - TRBD1 TRBJ2-7
TGTGCCAGCAGAGCCGGGACAGGGGGGCGTAGGGCTTTCTTT CASRAGTGGRRAFF TRBV2 - TRBD1 TRBJ1-1
TGTGCCTGGAGGCCACAGGGGCGGGAGACCCAGTACTTC CAWRPQGRETQYF TRBV30 - TRBD1 TRBJ2-5
TGTGCCAGTAGTATCAAGAGTAACACTGAAGCTTTCTTT CASSIKSNTEAFF TRBV19 - - TRBJ1-1
TGTGCCAGCAGGGCAGGGGGTTGGAACACTGAAGCTTTCTTT CASRAGGWNTEAFF TRBV28 - TRBD1 TRBJ1-1
TGTGCCAGCAGAGATACAGGGGGCTCCAACACTGAAGCTTTCTTT CASRDTGGSNTEAFF TRBV6-6 - TRBD1 TRBJ1-1
TGTGCCAGCAGCGACACTGACAGGGTTGGCACTGAAGCTTTCTTT CASSDTDRVGTEAFF TRBV11-2 - TRBD1 TRBJ1-1
TGTGCCAGTATGGGTCCCGGGACAGGGGGCGACGGTGGCTACACCTTC CASMGPGTGGDGGYTF TRBV13 - TRBD1 TRBJ1-2
TGCAGCGTTGAGGGACGACAGGGGAAGTTGTACGAGCAGTACTTC CSVEGRQGKLYEQYF TRBV29-1 - TRBD1 TRBJ2-7
TGTGCCAGCCGGAAACGGGGCTCTGGGGCCAACGTCCTGACTTTC CASRKRGSGANVLTF TRBV7-9 - - TRBJ2-6
TGTGCCAGCACCGCGAGTGGGACAGGACAGTTGGGCATTCAGTACTTC CASTASGTGQLGIQYF TRBV28 - TRBD1 TRBJ2-4
TGTGCCAGCAGCTTAGGGACAGGGGGCTGCGAGCAGTACTTC CASSLGTGGCEQYF TRBV5-7 - TRBD1 TRBJ2-7
TGTGCCAGCAGCGTTTGGGGACTAGCGGCCAGCGGGGAGCTGTTTTTT CASSVWGLAASGELFF TRBV9 few TRBD2 TRBJ2-2
TGCGCCAGCAGCTCCCAGGGCCTCACTGAAGCTTTCTTT CASSSQGLTEAFF TRBV5-1 - - TRBJ1-1
TGTGCCAGCAAAGGGTCAGACAGCGATGAAGCTTTCTTT CASKGSDSDEAFF TRBV2 - - TRBJ1-1
TGCAGCGTTGAAGGAACTAGCGCGTACGAGCAGTACTTC CSVEGTSAYEQYF TRBV29-1 - TRBD2 TRBJ2-7
TGTGCCAGCAGCGTAGGGACAGGGGGTTGGCAGCCCCAGCATTTT CASSVGTGGWQPQHF TRBV9 - TRBD1 TRBJ1-5
TGTGCCAGCAGTGTATCCGGGACAGGGGGCGGGGGGTACTTC CASSVSGTGGGGYF TRBV6-1 - TRBD1 TRBJ2-7
TGCGCCAGCAGCTTGGGATTAGCAGGGCAAGAGACCCAGTACTTC CASSLGLAGQETQYF TRBV5-1 - - TRBJ2-5
TGTGCCAGCAGCCCAGTATGGGCATCGGGCAATCAGCCCCAGCATTTT CASSPVWASGNQPQHF TRBV7-8 - - TRBJ1-5
TGCGCCAGCAGCCAAGATCTTTGGTTGGGCCCCACGAGATATGGCTACACCTTC CASSQDLWLGPTRYGYTF TRBV4-1 - - TRBJ1-2
TGTGCCATCATCGGCCCTAGAATAGCGGGAGGGTTGAATGAGCAGTTCTTC CAIIGPRIAGGLNEQFF TRBV9 - TRBD2 TRBJ2-1
TGTGCCAGCAGTCCGGGAGGGGCAGGGTTACAGTCTGGGGCCAACGTCCTGACTTTC CASSPGGAGLQSGANVLTF TRBV5-4 - TRBD2 TRBJ2-6
TGCGCCAGCAGTTGGGACAGGGGGCGATCACCCCTCCACTTT CASSWDRGRSPLHF TRBV5-1 - TRBD1 TRBJ1-6
TGTGCCAGCAGCCTCCGAGACATCCACGTGGGGAACACTGAAGCTTTCTTT CASSLRDIHVGNTEAFF TRBV4-2 - - TRBJ1-1